This entry lists 13 T cell receptor beta chains sequenced from one sample in a study of shared clonotypes between healthy human individuals. This table comes from immunoSEQ multiplex PCR, and its TCRdb copy is limited to in-frame clones, with some not included. There are around 450,000 clones in the sample; roughly 77% occur only once, and around 14% lies in the top ten. The source material was PBMCs. The receptors here all came from a woman aged 35 to 49 in good health. Some clones in this sample may be carry-over from other donors' samples.

The rearrangement links TRBV1 to TRBJ1-2. TRBV1 is a pseudogene segment. CDR3 length: 17 amino acids. CDR3 nucleotide sequence: TGCACCAGCAGCCAAGATTTCAGGATAGGGCCTAACTATGGCTACACCTTC. This translates into CTSSQDFRIGPNYGYTF.

This rearrangement joins TRBV7-8 to TRBJ2-5; D is uncertain. The CDR3 loop spans 14 amino acids. CDR1 is SGHVS, CDR2 FQNEAQ, per germline. The V end lost 1 base, the J end lost 0 bases, and 6 bases lay between the germline ends. This chain's CDR3 is CASSLVAYQETQYF. CDR3 DNA sequence: TGTGCCAGCAGCTTAGTCGCATACCAAGAGACCCAGTACTTC.

The J gene is TRBJ2-7, the V gene TRBV6-5, with TRBD2 matching 7 bases. The CDR3 length is 15 residues. V lost 6 bases to trimming and J lost 5 bases; unmatched junction nucleotides: 13. The germline V gene encodes CDR1 MNHEY and CDR2 SVGAGI. The DNA of the CDR3 is TGTGCCAGCAGGCGGGGCGGGAGCGTTGAGAACGAGCAGTACTTC. Its protein product is CASRRGGSVENEQYF.

The chain couples TRBV4-1 to TRBJ1-1; D ambiguous. Trimming removed 4 bases from V and 0 bases from J, with 6 bases in between. The CDR3 consists of 13 residues. Germline-derived CDR1 and CDR2 are MGHRA and YSYEKL. CDR3 sequence: CASSRTVNTEAFF. The CDR3 DNA is TGCGCCAGCAGCCGCACAGTGAACACTGAAGCTTTCTTT.

This chain uses TRBV9 with TRBJ2-3, with D maybe TRBD1 (6 bases). Germline values: CDR1 SGDLS, CDR2 YYNGEE. This CDR3 is built from 15 residues. The V and J ends lost 1 base and 1 base respectively, with 10 bases between them. CDR3 protein: CASSVLGARTDTQYF. CDR3 in DNA: TGTGCCAGCAGCGTACTGGGGGCCCGCACAGATACGCAGTATTTT.

The chain is built from TRBV5-1 and TRBJ2-1, with TRBD2 matching 7 bases. Trimming at V came to 7 bases and at J to 7 bases, leaving 17 bases not matched to a gene. CDR3 length: 16 residues. Germline CDR1 reads SGHRS; CDR2 reads YFSETQ. Written as DNA, the CDR3 is TGCGCCAGCTCCATTTGGGGGAGGGCCGTGGGGAATGAGCAGTTCTTC. Its protein product is CASSIWGRAVGNEQFF.

The chain recombines TRBV7-2 with TRBJ2-7, with D possibly TRBD2 on 6 matching bases. The ends were cut back, 5 bases at V and 6 bases at J, with 17 bases in the middle. This CDR3 is built from 14 residues. In germline, CDR1 is SGHTA, CDR2 FQGNSA. CDR3 in DNA: TGTGCCAGCAGCCCCGGACCAGGAGGGGCCGAGCAGTACTTC. This sequence encodes CASSPGPGGAEQYF.

This clone came up once. This chain joins TRBV28 and TRBJ2-7; tentatively, D is TRBD2 (5 bases). V gave up 6 bases and J gave up 3 bases, with 18 bases separating them. The CDR3 consists of 15 residues. Germline loops: CDR1 MDHEN, CDR2 SYDVKM. The CDR3 region has the DNA TGTGCCAGCAGGCACATTGCGGGTGTTAGCTACGAGCAGTACTTC. Residues: CASRHIAGVSYEQYF.

The chain has TRBV21-1 and TRBJ1-1. TRBV21-1 is designated a pseudogene. CDR3 length: 16 residues. The chain's CDR3 is CASSPPPGQKNTEAFF. The CDR3 DNA sequence: TGTGCCAGCAGCCCCCCGCCGGGGCAGAAGAACACTGAAGCTTTCTTT.

This clone was observed a handful of times. The J gene is TRBJ2-7, the V gene TRBV28, with D maybe TRBD2 (6 bases). V lost 1 base, J lost 1 base, and 11 bases lay in between. This CDR3 is built from 15 residues. Germline assignment: CDR1 MDHEN and CDR2 SYDVKM. The CDR3 sequence: CASSLFGSRSYEQYF. The CDR3 bases are TGTGCCAGCAGTTTATTCGGGAGTCGTTCCTACGAGCAGTACTTC.

V gene TRBV11-2 combines with J gene TRBJ1-5; perhaps TRBD1 as D (6 bases). V lost 3 bases to trimming and J lost 4 bases, with 13 bases between them. Looked up from germline, CDR1 is SGHAT and CDR2 is FQNNGV. CDR3 length: 15 amino acids. The CDR3 is CASSLGTRENQPQHF. The CDR3 region has the DNA TGTGCCAGCAGCTTGGGGACAAGGGAAAATCAGCCCCAGCATTTT.

Of note for this clone: Other DNA sequences in the sample encode the same CDR3. This chain uses TRBV10-3 with TRBJ2-7; D unclear. The ends were cut back, 2 bases at V and 5 bases at J, with 4 bases in the middle. Germline CDR1 is ENHRY and CDR2 is SYGVKD. The CDR3 consists of 11 residues. The CDR3 DNA reads TGTGCCATCAGTGAGAGCGACGAGCAGTACTTC. Its translation is CAISESDEQYF.

The chain couples TRBV19 to TRBJ2-7, with 9 bases that match TRBD2. Germline assignment: CDR1 LNHDA and CDR2 SQIVND (reference sequence). The CDR3 covers 17 residues. With 5 bases clipped from V and 6 bases from J, the junction kept 17 bases outside the gene matches. The CDR3 region is CASSGWRLTSGPSEQYF. The DNA for the CDR3 is TGTGCCAGTAGTGGATGGAGATTGACTAGCGGCCCCTCCGAGCAGTACTTC.